The 32 T cell receptor beta chains reported below all come from one sample, sequenced in a study of CD8+ T cells in alopecia areata. Extraction of RNA preceded its reverse transcription into cDNA, which served as the sequencing template. This table comes from immunoSEQ multiplex PCR, and its TCRdb copy is limited to in-frame clones, with some not included. The table shows some 80,000 clones, with about 71% occurring only once. Treatment here: oral pan-JAK inhibitor, 5-10 mg twice daily. Sample: CD8+ T cells sorted from blood, taken at week 24, from a patient treated with tofacitinib. All receptors come from a human donor with alopecia areata.

This clone was seen more than once but under ten times. J is TRBJ2-7 and V is TRBV6-1; D remains unclear. The CDR3 consists of 14 residues. Germline V lookup: CDR1 MNHNS, CDR2 SASEGT. V was trimmed by 4 bases and J by 1 base, leaving 11 bases between them. Written as DNA, the CDR3 is TGTGCCAGCAGTGGCACATCCTATTCCTACGAGCAGTACTTC. It encodes CASSGTSYSYEQYF.

The chain couples TRBV13 to TRBJ2-7; TRBD2 matches at 11 bases. CDR1 and CDR2 from the germline V gene are PRHDT and FYEKMQ (reference sequence). CDR3 length: 17 residues. V gave up 0 bases and J gave up 6 bases; unmatched junction bases: 10. In DNA, the CDR3 is TGTGCCAGCAGCTTAGGGGTCCTAGCGGGGGGATTCGGCGAGCAGTACTTC. It yields the protein CASSLGVLAGGFGEQYF.

This chain links TRBV7-9 with TRBJ1-5; D might be TRBD1 (5 bases). Germline lookup yields CDR1 SEHNR and CDR2 FQNEAQ (reference sequence). Trimming took 5 bases from V and 6 from J, leaving 8 bases between them. This CDR3 is built from 12 residues. The CDR3 sequence is CASSAGSQPQHF. The CDR3 coding sequence is TGTGCCAGCAGCGCAGGGTCTCAGCCCCAGCATTTT.

This clone was counted only a few times. The chain combines TRBV10-3 with TRBJ2-1; 13 bases are a match to TRBD2. This CDR3 contains 17 residues. Germline CDR1 and CDR2: ENHRY and SYGVKD. J was trimmed by 6 bases and V by 0 bases; bases with no gene match: 5. CDR3 DNA: TGTGCCATCAGTGAGTCACACGGACTAGCGGGAGCCAATGAGCAGTTCTTC. This encodes CAISESHGLAGANEQFF.

The chain couples TRBV7-9 to TRBJ1-1; no firm D call. Looked up from germline, CDR1 is SEHNR and CDR2 is FQNEAQ (reference sequence). The CDR3 is made up of 11 amino acids. V gave up 5 bases and J gave up 8 bases, with 9 bases separating them. The CDR3 DNA sequence: TGTGCCAGCAGCCCCGGGGAGGAAGCTTTCTTT. This encodes CASSPGEEAFF.

This clone was counted between two and nine times. This rearrangement joins TRBV13 to TRBJ1-1; the D is unclear. CDR1 and CDR2 from the germline V gene are PRHDT and FYEKMQ (reference sequence). Trimming shortened V by 5 bases and J by 1 base, and 14 bases separated the two germline ends. The CDR3 is made up of 15 amino acids. For the CDR3, the DNA is TGTGCCAGCAGCCCCTGGGGTGATGGGAACACTGAAGCTTTCTTT. Amino acid sequence: CASSPWGDGNTEAFF.

In its sample, this clone was seen a few times. J is TRBJ2-1 and V is TRBV29-1, with D uncertain. Germline loops: CDR1 SQVTM, CDR2 ANQGSEA. Trimming left V 7 bases short and J 7 bases short, with 8 bases between. This CDR3 comprises 10 residues. CDR3 region: CSGHFNEQFF. The CDR3 region has the DNA TGCAGCGGACACTTTAATGAGCAGTTCTTC.

This sequence joins TRBV30 and TRBJ2-7; D may match TRBD1 or TRBD2 (5 bases each). CDR3 size: 15 residues. Germline V CDR1 and CDR2: GTSNPN, SVGIG (reference sequence). Trimming shortened V by 3 bases and J by 6 bases, and 21 bases separated the two germline ends. Here the CDR3 reads CAWRHRGVEIGEQYF. The DNA of the CDR3 is TGTGCCTGGAGACATAGGGGAGTTGAAATCGGCGAGCAGTACTTC.

This clone was seen just once. The chain combines TRBV29-1 with TRBJ2-7; TRBD1 agrees at 8 bases. V lost 6 bases and J lost 5; bases outside the gene matches: 9. This CDR3 has 13 amino acids. Germline values: CDR1 SQVTM, CDR2 ANQGSEA. The CDR3 is CSVGTGDLNEQYF. The CDR3, as DNA: TGCAGCGTGGGGACAGGTGATCTAAACGAGCAGTACTTC.

This chain connects TRBV29-1 to TRBJ2-7; 9 bases line up with TRBD1. Germline lookup yields CDR1 SQVTM and CDR2 ANQGSEA. CDR3 length: 15 residues. The junction had 9 bases not matched to a gene; V was cut back by 4 bases and J by 2 bases. The CDR3 is CSVAPGTGNTYEQYF. CDR3 sequence (DNA): TGCAGCGTTGCTCCTGGGACAGGGAACACCTACGAGCAGTACTTC.

The V call is TRBV19, the J call TRBJ2-1, with D possibly being TRBD1 (6 bases). The germline gives CDR1 LNHDA, CDR2 SQIVND (reference sequence). The CDR3 runs 12 residues. Between the trimmed V and J ends, which lost 3 bases and 8 bases, there was a span of 8 bases. The CDR3 sequence is CASSMGADEQFF. CDR3 nucleotide sequence: TGTGCCAGTAGTATGGGGGCTGATGAGCAGTTCTTC.

The chain employs TRBV2 and TRBJ2-1, with a possible D match to TRBD1 (5 bases). Germline-derived CDR1 and CDR2 are SNHLY and FYNNEI. V lost 3 bases and J 0 bases, leaving 12 bases between the germline ends. The CDR3 contains 16 residues. For the CDR3, the DNA is TGTGCCAGCAGTGATCAGGACACCAGCTCCTACAATGAGCAGTTCTTC. Its translation: CASSDQDTSSYNEQFF.

J is TRBJ2-7 and V is TRBV27, with 12 bases aligning to TRBD2. CDR1 is MNHEY, CDR2 SMNVEV, per germline (reference sequence). The CDR3 totals 14 residues. With V trimmed by 6 bases and J by 3 bases, 3 bases remained unmatched. This chain's CDR3 is CASSRLAGDYEQYF. The CDR3, as DNA: TGTGCCAGCAGCAGACTAGCGGGAGACTACGAGCAGTACTTC.

The V gene is TRBV5-1, the J gene TRBJ2-5, with TRBD2 identical over 7 bases. Trimming took 4 bases from V and 3 from J; bases not matched to a gene: 9. The CDR3 is 15 amino acids. Germline values: CDR1 SGHRS, CDR2 YFSETQ. Written as DNA, the CDR3 is TGCGCCAGCAGCCTCTCCCTCGGACTAGAAGAGACCCAGTACTTC. Translation: CASSLSLGLEETQYF.

This clone was counted between two and nine times. The rearrangement uses TRBV4-1 and TRBJ2-7; the D gene is possibly TRBD2 (6 bases). The V gene's germline CDR1 is MGHRA and CDR2 YSYEKL. This CDR3 has 15 amino acids. V was clipped by 3 bases and J by 2 bases, with 14 bases between them. The CDR3 nucleotides read TGCGCCAGCAGCCACATGGGGGGACCAGCCTACGAGCAGTACTTC. This gives the protein CASSHMGGPAYEQYF.

V gene TRBV5-1 combines with J gene TRBJ2-7, with no clear D. This CDR3 comprises 11 residues. Germline CDR1 reads SGHRS; CDR2 reads YFSETQ. V shed 5 bases and J shed 5 bases, with 8 bases lying between them. CDR3 sequence reads: CASSLNHEQYF. In DNA form, the CDR3 reads TGCGCCAGCAGTTTGAACCACGAGCAGTACTTC.

The chain carries TRBV7-9 and TRBJ2-1; 10 bases agree with TRBD2. This CDR3 comprises 16 residues. CDR1 is SEHNR and CDR2 is FQNEAQ in the germline V gene (reference sequence). The V gene end was trimmed by 5 bases and the J gene end by 7 bases; junction bases not matched to a gene: 11. The CDR3 here is CASSTTLAGVSNEQFF. DNA for the CDR3: TGTGCCAGCAGCACCACCCTAGCGGGAGTTTCTAATGAGCAGTTCTTC.

The chain uses TRBV6-5 and TRBJ2-7; 10 nucleotides align to TRBD1. V gave up 2 bases and J gave up 2 bases; unmatched junction bases: 3. This CDR3 is built from 15 residues. Germline V gene data show CDR1 as MNHEY and CDR2 as SVGAGI. Here the CDR3 DNA reads TGTGCCAGCAGTTACACCGGGACAGGGGCCTACGAGCAGTACTTC. Its translation: CASSYTGTGAYEQYF.

The chain links TRBV14 to TRBJ2-1; D uncertain. The V and J ends lost 4 bases and 4 bases respectively, with 5 bases between them. Germline CDR1 reads SGHDN; CDR2 reads FVKESK. This CDR3 has 12 residues. Written as DNA, the CDR3 is TGTGCCAGCAGCCCCGGGTACAATGAGCAGTTCTTC. It codes for CASSPGYNEQFF.

The chain uses TRBV27 and TRBJ1-2; 8 bases are a match to TRBD1. The CDR3 totals 14 residues. The germline gives CDR1 MNHEY, CDR2 SMNVEV (reference sequence). Trimming removed 4 bases from V and 8 bases from J; junction bases left unmatched: 9. This CDR3 reads CASSSSRGREGYTF. For the CDR3, the DNA is TGTGCCAGCAGTTCAAGCAGGGGGCGTGAGGGCTACACCTTC.

The CDR3: CASSWDEETQYF. The CDR3 bases are TGTGCCAGCAGCTGGGACGAAGAGACCCAGTACTTC. This chain connects TRBV7-9 to TRBJ2-5, with D possibly being TRBD1 or TRBD2 (5 bases each). This CDR3 is 12 amino acids long. Germline V gives CDR1 SEHNR, CDR2 FQNEAQ (reference sequence). V dropped 4 bases and J dropped 3 bases, with 6 bases sitting between them.

V gene TRBV19 combines with J gene TRBJ2-3, with 13 bases identical to TRBD2. V lost 7 bases and J lost 2; bases outside the gene matches: 6. Germline V lookup: CDR1 LNHDA, CDR2 SQIVND (reference sequence). The CDR3 extends over 16 amino acids. This CDR3 reads CASIGTSGTSTDTQYF. The CDR3 DNA follows: TGTGCCAGTATCGGGACTAGCGGGACGTCCACAGATACGCAGTATTTT.

This rearrangement joins TRBV7-9 to TRBJ2-1; 7 nucleotides match TRBD2. Germline V lookup: CDR1 SEHNR, CDR2 FQNEAQ (reference sequence). Trimming took 5 bases from V and 0 from J; bases not matched to a gene: 10. The CDR3 is 17 amino acids. The CDR3 here is CASSQQSGTSSYNEQFF. The CDR3, as DNA: TGTGCCAGCAGCCAACAGAGCGGGACGAGCTCCTACAATGAGCAGTTCTTC.

The rearrangement links TRBV4-3 to TRBJ2-5; D may correspond to TRBD1 or TRBD2 (5 bases each). The CDR3 contains 18 residues. V lost 0 bases and J 3 bases, leaving 20 bases between the germline ends. Germline V lookup: CDR1 LGHNA, CDR2 YSLEER. CDR3 sequence: CASSQDHGALIPEETQYF. CDR3 coding DNA: TGCGCCAGCAGCCAAGATCACGGGGCCTTGATTCCGGAAGAGACCCAGTACTTC.

The chain employs TRBV2 and TRBJ2-7; D is undetermined. CDR1 and CDR2 (germline): SNHLY, FYNNEI. CDR3 length: 13 amino acids. V was clipped by 5 bases and J by 6 bases, with 14 bases between them. CDR3 residues: CASSIPMVSEQYF. The CDR3 region has the DNA TGTGCCAGCAGTATCCCGATGGTATCCGAGCAGTACTTC.

The rearrangement joins TRBV7-9 to TRBJ1-2; no reliable D call. The CDR3 runs to 18 residues. Trimming left V 2 bases short and J 7 bases short, with 26 bases between. CDR1 is SEHNR, CDR2 FQNEAQ, per germline (reference sequence). This CDR3 reads CASSLFSKFRWSFGGYTF. CDR3 sequence (DNA): TGTGCCAGCAGCTTATTTTCCAAGTTCAGGTGGAGTTTCGGTGGCTACACCTTC.

The chain is built from TRBV2 and TRBJ2-2; TRBD1 might be the D (6 bases). The V end was cut by 3 bases, the J end by 0 bases, with 8 bases between. The CDR3 has 15 amino acids. Germline CDR1 and CDR2: SNHLY and FYNNEI. CDR3 sequence: CASSDRGSNTGELFF. The CDR3 region has the DNA TGTGCCAGCAGTGACAGGGGATCGAACACCGGGGAGCTGTTTTTT.

The CDR3 DNA is TGTGCCAGCAGCGTAGTTGGGAGCACAGATACGCAGTATTTT. Translating gives CASSVVGSTDTQYF. The chain couples TRBV28 to TRBJ2-3; the D is unclear. Germline V gene data show CDR1 as MDHEN and CDR2 as SYDVKM. The V gene lost 6 bases and the J gene lost 0 bases, with 10 bases spanning the gap. The CDR3 is 14 amino acids.

This clone was detected a few times. V and J are TRBV5-1 and TRBJ1-5; the D is unclear. Germline lookup yields CDR1 SGHRS and CDR2 YFSETQ. The CDR3 spans 13 residues. V lost 9 bases and J lost 0, with 10 bases in between. CDR3 coding DNA: TGCGCCACCGGCCTGTATAGCAATCAGCCCCAGCATTTT. Translated, it gives CATGLYSNQPQHF.

The chain joins TRBV4-1 to TRBJ2-3, with TRBD2 matching over 10 bases. CDR3 length equals 14 residues. Germline-derived CDR1 and CDR2 are MGHRA and YSYEKL. The V segment lost 6 bases and the J segment 1 base; nucleotides outside the gene matches: 1. The CDR3 DNA reads as TGCGCCAGCAGTGGACTAGCGGGCACAGATACGCAGTATTTT. Translating it yields CASSGLAGTDTQYF.

The chain links TRBV7-6 to TRBJ1-2; D possibly corresponds to TRBD1 (6 bases). The V gene's germline CDR1 is SGHVS and CDR2 FNYEAQ. V was pared by 2 bases and J by 6 bases, with 10 bases between. CDR3 length: 13 residues. CDR3 in amino acids: CASSLIGGHGYTF. In DNA, the CDR3 is TGTGCCAGCAGCTTAATCGGGGGGCATGGCTACACCTTC.

V is TRBV6-5 and J is TRBJ2-7, with D possibly TRBD1 on 6 matching bases. The CDR3 extends over 14 amino acids. V lost 8 bases to trimming and J lost 5 bases, with 19 bases between them. The germline V gene encodes CDR1 MNHEY and CDR2 SVGAGI. The CDR3 protein is CASSLIQGSHEQYF. CDR3 sequence (DNA): TGTGCCAGCTCGCTGATCCAGGGGAGCCACGAGCAGTACTTC.